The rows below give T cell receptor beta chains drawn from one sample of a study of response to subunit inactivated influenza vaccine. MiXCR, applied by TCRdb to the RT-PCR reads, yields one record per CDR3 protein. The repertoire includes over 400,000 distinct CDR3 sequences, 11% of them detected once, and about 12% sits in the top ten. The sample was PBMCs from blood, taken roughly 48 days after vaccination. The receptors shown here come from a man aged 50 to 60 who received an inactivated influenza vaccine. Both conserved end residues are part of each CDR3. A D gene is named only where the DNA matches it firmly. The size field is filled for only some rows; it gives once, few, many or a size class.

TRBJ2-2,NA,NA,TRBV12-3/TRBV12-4,CASSLLGSGTGELFF,TGTGCCAGCAGTTTATTAGGGTCGGGCACCGGGGAGCTGTTTTTT
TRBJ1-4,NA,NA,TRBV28,CASSSSSDEKLFF,TGTGCCAGCAGTTCCAGCTCGGATGAAAAACTGTTTTTT
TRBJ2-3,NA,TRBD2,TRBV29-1,CSVRPSGILHF,TGCAGCGTCCGGCCTAGCGGGATCCTGCATTTT
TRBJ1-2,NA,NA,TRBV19,CASSIISNYGYTF,TGTGCCAGTAGTATAATATCTAACTATGGCTACACCTTC
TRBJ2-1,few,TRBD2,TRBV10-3,CAISDGAGASYNEQFF,TGTGCCATCAGTGACGGGGCGGGAGCATCCTACAATGAGCAGTTCTTC
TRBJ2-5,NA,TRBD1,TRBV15,CATRRDSQETQYF,TGTGCCACCAGGAGGGACAGTCAAGAGACCCAGTACTTC
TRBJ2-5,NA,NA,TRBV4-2,CASSPNSGKETQYF,TGTGCCAGCAGCCCAAACTCCGGGAAAGAGACCCAGTACTTC
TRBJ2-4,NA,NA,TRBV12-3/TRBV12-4,CASSLMGNERAKNIQYF,TGTGCCAGCAGTTTGATGGGGAATGAGCGGGCCAAAAACATTCAGTACTTC
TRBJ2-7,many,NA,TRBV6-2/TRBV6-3,CASRARGEQYF,TGTGCCAGCAGAGCCAGGGGCGAGCAGTACTTC
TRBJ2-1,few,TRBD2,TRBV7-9,CASRFPPGLAGGTEQFF,TGTGCCAGCAGGTTTCCCCCGGGACTAGCGGGGGGGACTGAGCAGTTCTTC
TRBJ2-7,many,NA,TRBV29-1,CSVETGPSVSGSYEQYF,TGCAGCGTTGAAACGGGACCCTCCGTCTCGGGGTCCTACGAGCAGTACTTC
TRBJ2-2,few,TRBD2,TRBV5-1,CASREPGLSTGELFF,TGCGCCAGCAGAGAACCGGGACTAAGCACCGGGGAGCTGTTTTTT
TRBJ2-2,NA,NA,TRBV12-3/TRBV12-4,CASTSTPWVPGELFF,TGTGCCAGCACCTCGACTCCCTGGGTTCCCGGGGAGCTGTTTTTT
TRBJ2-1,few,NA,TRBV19,CASNPARLDGYNEQFF,TGTGCCAGTAATCCCGCCAGGCTAGACGGGTACAATGAGCAGTTCTTC
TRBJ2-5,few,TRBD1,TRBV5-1,CASSRQGASETQYF,TGCGCCAGCAGCCGACAGGGGGCTTCCGAGACCCAGTACTTC
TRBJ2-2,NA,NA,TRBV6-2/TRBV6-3,CASSSGGAIGELFF,TGTGCCAGCAGTTCCGGGGGCGCGATCGGGGAGCTGTTTTTT
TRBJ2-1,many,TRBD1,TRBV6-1,CASSEGQSSYNEQFF,TGTGCCAGCAGCGAGGGACAGAGCTCCTACAATGAGCAGTTCTTC
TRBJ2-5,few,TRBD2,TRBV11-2,CASSLDVPQTSGGAKTQYF,TGTGCCAGCAGCTTAGATGTCCCCCAAACTAGCGGGGGGGCTAAGACCCAGTACTTC
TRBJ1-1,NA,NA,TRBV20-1,CSALGVPEAFF,TGCAGTGCTCTCGGTGTACCTGAAGCTTTCTTT
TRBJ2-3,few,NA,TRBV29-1,CSVAKSTDTQYF,TGCAGCGTCGCCAAATCCACAGATACGCAGTATTTT
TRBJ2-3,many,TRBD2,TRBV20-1,CSAGGLAYNTDTQYF,TGCAGTGCTGGGGGACTAGCGTATAACACAGATACGCAGTATTTT
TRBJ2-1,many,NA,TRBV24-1,CATSDFYSGVHNEQFF,TGTGCCACCAGTGATTTTTATTCAGGAGTCCACAATGAGCAGTTCTTC
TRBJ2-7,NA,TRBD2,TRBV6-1,CASSPGLATYEQYF,TGTGCCAGCAGTCCCGGACTAGCAACCTACGAGCAGTACTTC
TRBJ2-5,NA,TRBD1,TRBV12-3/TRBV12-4,CASSPSQGARETQYF,TGTGCCAGCAGCCCTAGCCAGGGGGCGCGAGAGACCCAGTACTTC
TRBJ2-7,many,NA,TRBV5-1,CASSEQGPYEQYF,TGCGCCAGCAGCGAACAGGGCCCCTACGAGCAGTACTTC
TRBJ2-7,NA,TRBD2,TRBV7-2,CASSLRTRTKDEQYF,TGTGCCAGCAGCTTACGGACTAGAACGAAAGACGAGCAGTACTTC
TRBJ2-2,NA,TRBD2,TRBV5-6,CASSLYSSGPTGELFF,TGTGCCAGCAGCTTGTATTCTAGCGGGCCCACCGGGGAGCTGTTTTTT
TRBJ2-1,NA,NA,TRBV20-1,CSATTTGGVNEQFF,TGCAGTGCAACTACAACAGGGGGGGTCAATGAGCAGTTCTTC
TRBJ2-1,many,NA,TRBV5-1,CASRPGRDEYNEQFF,TGCGCCAGCAGACCCGGGCGGGACGAATACAATGAGCAGTTCTTC
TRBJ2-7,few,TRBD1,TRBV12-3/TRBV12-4,CASTLGTGREQYF,TGTGCCAGCACCTTGGGGACAGGGAGGGAGCAGTACTTC
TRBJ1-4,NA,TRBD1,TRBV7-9,CASRRTGGDEKLFF,TGTGCCAGCAGACGCACAGGGGGCGATGAAAAACTGTTTTTT
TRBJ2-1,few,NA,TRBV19,CASSIETTNEQFF,TGTGCCAGTAGTATAGAGACCACGAATGAGCAGTTCTTC
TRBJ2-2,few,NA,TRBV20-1,CSANSGTATGELFF,TGCAGTGCAAATTCCGGGACGGCCACCGGGGAGCTGTTTTTT
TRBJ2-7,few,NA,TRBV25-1,CASSEGGRGYEQYF,TGTGCCAGCAGTGAAGGGGGGCGCGGGTACGAGCAGTACTTC
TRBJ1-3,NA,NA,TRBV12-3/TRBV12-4,CASRSTGTGNTIYF,TGTGCCAGCAGGAGTACAGGGACCGGAAACACCATATATTTT
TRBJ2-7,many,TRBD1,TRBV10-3,CAISDRDRGSPEQYF,TGTGCCATCAGTGACCGGGACAGGGGGTCCCCCGAGCAGTACTTC
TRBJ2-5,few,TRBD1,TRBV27,CASSKGQGMGETQYF,TGTGCCAGCAGTAAGGGACAGGGGATGGGGGAGACCCAGTACTTC
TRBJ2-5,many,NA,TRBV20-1,CSARDLKKETQYF,TGCAGTGCTAGAGATCTTAAGAAAGAGACCCAGTACTTC
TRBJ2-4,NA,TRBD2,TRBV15,CATSRGGGGENIQYF,TGTGCCACCAGCAGAGGGGGGGGTGGTGAGAACATTCAGTACTTC
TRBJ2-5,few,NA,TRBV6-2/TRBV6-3,CASSYSFRIRSWETQYF,TGTGCCAGCAGTTACTCTTTTAGGATTCGGAGTTGGGAGACCCAGTACTTC
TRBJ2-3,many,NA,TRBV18,CASSPYPRSTDTQYF,TGTGCCAGCTCACCATATCCCCGAAGCACAGATACGCAGTATTTT
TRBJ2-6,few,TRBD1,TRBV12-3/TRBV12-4,CASSFRQGSGANVLTF,TGTGCCAGCAGTTTCCGACAGGGCTCTGGGGCCAACGTCCTGACTTTC
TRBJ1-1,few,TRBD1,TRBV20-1,CSAQGKNRGNTEAFF,TGCAGTGCTCAAGGAAAAAACAGGGGAAACACTGAAGCTTTCTTT
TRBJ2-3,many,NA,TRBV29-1,CSVDLGTDTQYF,TGCAGCGTTGACCTGGGCACAGATACGCAGTATTTT
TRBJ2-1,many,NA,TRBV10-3,CAISGAGLPPGNEQFF,TGTGCCATCAGTGGGGCAGGCCTACCTCCCGGCAATGAGCAGTTCTTC
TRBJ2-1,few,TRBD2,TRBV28,CASSFARTSGSRSGEQFF,TGTGCCAGCAGTTTTGCCCGGACTAGCGGGAGTCGTTCGGGTGAGCAGTTCTTC
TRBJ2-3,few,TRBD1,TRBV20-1,CSARDQGQAPRDTQYF,TGCAGTGCTAGAGATCAGGGACAGGCTCCGAGGGATACGCAGTATTTT
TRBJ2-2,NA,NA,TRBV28,CASSSLRADTGELFF,TGTGCCAGCAGTTCTCTTCGGGCGGACACCGGGGAGCTGTTTTTT
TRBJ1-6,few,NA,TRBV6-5,CASSYRRTETPPLHF,TGTGCCAGCAGTTACCGGAGAACGGAAACCCCACCCCTCCACTTT
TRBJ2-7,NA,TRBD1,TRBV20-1,CSASRGQADEQYF,TGCAGTGCTAGTCGAGGACAGGCGGACGAGCAGTACTTC
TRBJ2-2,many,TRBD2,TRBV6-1,CASAPGRGTGELFF,TGTGCCAGCGCTCCCGGGCGGGGGACCGGGGAGCTGTTTTTT
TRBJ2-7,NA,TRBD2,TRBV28,CASSFSLAGGRDCEQYF,TGTGCCAGCAGTTTTTCACTAGCGGGAGGCCGGGATTGCGAGCAGTACTTC
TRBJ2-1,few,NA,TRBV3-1,CASSPQMAPYNEQFF,TGTGCCAGCAGCCCTCAGATGGCCCCCTACAATGAGCAGTTCTTC
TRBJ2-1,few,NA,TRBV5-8,CASSSGGWDEQFF,TGTGCCAGCAGCTCCGGGGGTTGGGATGAGCAGTTCTTC